This T cell receptor beta chain was profiled in a study of monozygotic twins with inflammatory bowel disease (dated 2019 in TCRdb). With regard to the full study: In total, 30 or so monozygotic twin pairs made up the full study: 19 Danish pairs, all IBD-discordant, plus nine German pairs, of which four were IBD-concordant and five were IBD-discordant. Each individual had, on average, about 151 000 unique TCRalpha sequences and 181 000 unique TCRbeta sequences available for analysis. The search for disease-associated traits relied mainly on comparing IBD patients with their genetically identical healthy co-twins within discordant pairs.

Points on this clonotype: Which antigen it targets is not known.

Library method: 5' RACE. Preparation of each TCR library used approximately 4,000 ng of total RNA. For each sample, cDNA synthesis with SMARTScribe reverse transcriptase was split into eight separate reactions. Unique molecular identifiers containing a 6-nucleotide sample barcode were introduced through template switching during cDNA synthesis. Two nested PCRs of approximately 16 and 10 cycles amplified the TCRalpha and TCRbeta cDNA, and bead purification followed each PCR. Before amplification, the cDNA was treated with uracil DNA-glycosylase and purified using the QIAquick PCR purification kit. The second PCR added Illumina TruSeq-compatible adapters along with sample-specific barcodes. TapeStation and Qubit were used to check library quality and concentration, and 5 to 6.5 ng of each library was pooled. The pooled libraries were sequenced with 2 x 100 bp reads and custom sequencing primers on an Illumina HiSeq2500 single-index Rapid Run. From the authors' description of their analysis: PCR and sequencing errors were corrected by UMI-based consensus assembly using MiGEC version 1.2.6. V(D)J alignment, clonotype assembly and CDR3 extraction were performed with MiXCR version 2.1.1. To normalise gene usage, clonotype sharing and MAIT/NKT TCR abundance, the top 1000, 10 000 and 20 000 clonotypes in each sample were analysed. Diversity was computed as the inverse Simpson index with the vegan R package after downsampling to 27 000 UMIs. Paired Mann-Whitney U tests were applied to discordant twin pairs, and Benjamini-Hochberg correction was used for multiple testing. After TCRdb reprocessed the reads, each CDR3 protein sequence was kept as one row, without DNA. It is TCRdb's table, rather than the study itself, that gives the V and J calls and clone size. The table held for this sample gives about 210,000 distinct CDR3 sequences. In total, the top ten clones hold approximately 1.5% of the sample.

The paper's findings and limits, for the study overall: Background noise and inter-individual variability may have been introduced into the repertoires by the differing immunosuppressive treatments among patients. The analysis was unable to tell apart different T cell subtypes. A decrease in TCRbeta repertoire diversity, as measured by inverse Simpson index, was observed in IBD patients compared with their healthy co-twins. Compared with healthy twins, IBD patients shared fewer clonotypes with other individuals, and the difference was most pronounced in patients with signs of disease activity. Repertoire similarity did not differ between concordant and discordant twins, possibly due to limited statistical power. No single strong signal or clonotype linked to IBD turned up in the results, so the idea that one exists was not supported.

CDR1 and CDR2 were assigned from the germline V gene (reference sequence) as DFQATT and SNEGSKA. The CDR3 has 17 amino acids, counting the end cysteine and phenylalanine. The entry carries no DNA sequence. From each donor, a roughly 2.5 ml peripheral blood sample was collected into PAXgene tubes and stored at -80 degrees C. Without T cell sorting, total RNA was isolated from whole blood using the PAXgene blood miRNA kit on an automated QIAcube. Peripheral blood from monozygotic twin pairs, either concordant or discordant for inflammatory bowel disease, underwent deep TCRalpha and TCRbeta repertoire profiling that used unique molecular barcoding. Smoking habits were recorded for all twin pairs, with individuals classified as current, former or never smokers.

The receptor chain draws on TRBV20-1 and TRBJ1-3. The specimen was blood. The TCR comes from a human donor with ulcerative colitis or Crohn's disease, or a healthy co-twin of an affected twin (not recorded which). The CDR3 reads CSVTTTSYARSGNTIYF.